This TCR beta chain emerged from a study of T cell changes during pregnancy in multiple sclerosis. The protocol was immunoSEQ multiplex PCR, while the TCRdb copy is restricted to in-frame clones and leaves out a portion. The table lists fewer than 30,000 clones, roughly 90% of them singletons. Germline CDR1 LNHNV, CDR2 YYDKDF (reference sequence). The CDR3 is 16 amino acids. Trimming removed 3 bases from V and 0 bases from J, with 12 bases in between. The TCR comes from a female donor with multiple sclerosis, enrolled in a pregnancy study. The sequenced sample was CD8+ T cells from peripheral blood mononuclear cells, obtained in the second trimester of pregnancy. The chain links TRBV15 to TRBJ2-1; D may be TRBD1 (5 bases). Here the CDR3 DNA reads TGTGCCACCAGCAGTGCCAGGGAAAGCTCCTACAATGAGCAGTTCTTC. Protein: CATSSARESSYNEQFF. The variable domain in full, completed from reference TRBV15 and TRBJ2-1, reads DAMVIQNPRYQVTQFGKPVTLSCSQTLNHNVMYWYQQKSSQAPKLLFHYYDKDFNNEADTPDNFQSRRPNTSFCFLDIRSPGLGDTAMYLCATSSARESSYNEQFFGPGTRLTVL.